A selection of T cell receptor beta chains follows, all from one sample in a study of regulatory and conventional T cells in RAG deficiency. The assay was immunoSEQ multiplex PCR, and TCRdb's table has in-frame clones only and misses some. Of thousands of clones listed, approximately 93% are singletons. These same records also appear under a second study, on regulatory T cells.

Sequencing used CD127- CD25+ CD4+ Tregs sorted from blood. The receptors were gathered from a human donor in good health. CDR3s include the opening cysteine and the closing phenylalanine or tryptophan. The order of the fields is D gene, clone size, V gene, CDR3 length, J gene, CDR3 DNA, CDR3 protein. A D gene is named only where the DNA matches it firmly. Not all rows give a size; the values are once, few, many and, for expanded clones, a class.

TRBD2	.	TRBV5-1	15	TRBJ2-7	TGCGCCAGCAGCTTCTTAGGCGGGGGGGCCTACGAGCAGTACTTC	CASSFLGGGAYEQYF
TRBD2	.	TRBV7-2	16	TRBJ2-2	TGTGCCAGCAGCTTTAGGCGGGAGGGCCGTGGCGGGGAGCTGTTTTTT	CASSFRREGRGGELFF
TRBD1	.	TRBV7-9	14	TRBJ2-7	TGTGCCAGCAGCTTCTCAGGGGGCTTAGGCGAGCAGTACTTC	CASSFSGGLGEQYF
TRBD1	.	TRBV30	15	TRBJ1-1	TGTGCCTGGAGTGGATACGACAGGGGGAACACTGAAGCTTTCTTT	CAWSGYDRGNTEAFF
.	.	TRBV7-2	13	TRBJ1-4	TGTGCCAGCAGCTTAGCGCAGGGTGAAAAACTGTTTTTT	CASSLAQGEKLFF
.	once	TRBV5-1	14	TRBJ1-4	TGCGCCAGCAGCTCAGGGCGGGGGAATGAAAAACTGTTTTTT	CASSSGRGNEKLFF
.	.	TRBV2	15	TRBJ1-5	TGTGCCAGCACCATATGGGAAGGGGCAGGTCAGCCCCAGCATTTT	CASTIWEGAGQPQHF
.	.	TRBV19	14	TRBJ1-1	TGTGCCAGTAGTAGAACAGGGTCGAACACTGAAGCTTTCTTT	CASSRTGSNTEAFF
.	.	TRBV30	14	TRBJ2-7	TGTGCCTGGAGTGTAGGATCCCTGCAGGTCGAGCAGTACTTC	CAWSVGSLQVEQYF
.	.	TRBV20-1	11	TRBJ2-1	TGCAGTGCTAGCGGGAACAATGAGCAGTTCTTC	CSASGNNEQFF
.	.	TRBV11-2	12	TRBJ2-5	TGTGCCAGCAGCCCCCTAGAAGGGGCCCAGTACTTC	CASSPLEGAQYF
.	.	TRBV27	14	TRBJ2-3	TGTGCCAGCAGTTTACCCCCCCCGTTCGGTACGCAGTATTTT	CASSLPPPFGTQYF
.	once	TRBV25-1	14	TRBJ1-1	TGTGCCAGCAGTGAATGGGCAGCAAACACTGAAGCTTTCTTT	CASSEWAANTEAFF
.	.	TRBV7-9	14	TRBJ1-4	TGTGCCAGCAGCTTACTAGACGCTAATGAAAAACTGTTTTTT	CASSLLDANEKLFF
TRBD2	.	TRBV27	16	TRBJ2-3	TGTGCCAGCAGTCCGGGACTAGCGGAGAGCACAGATACGCAGTATTTT	CASSPGLAESTDTQYF
.	.	TRBV18	11	TRBJ1-3	TGTGCCAGCTCACCGAACACGGGGATCCATTTT	CASSPNTGIHF
TRBD2	.	TRBV7-9	17	TRBJ2-5	TGTGCCAGCAGCTTAGGTGGGTTAGCGGGACCCCAAGAGACCCAGTACTTC	CASSLGGLAGPQETQYF
TRBD1	.	TRBV2	16	TRBJ1-1	TGTGCCAGCACCCGGGACAGAACTATGGTGAACACTGAAGCTTTCTTT	CASTRDRTMVNTEAFF
TRBD1	.	TRBV7-2	17	TRBJ1-3	TGTGCCAGCAGCTTAGCAGGGACAGGGGGCAGTGAAAACACCATATATTTT	CASSLAGTGGSENTIYF
.	.	TRBV9	16	TRBJ2-6	TGTGCCAGCAGCGTCGGCAGGGCCTCTGGGGCCAACGTCCTGACTTTC	CASSVGRASGANVLTF